Listed here are 25 T cell receptor beta chains from one sample, sequenced in a study of beta chain features in type 1 diabetes. Expressed TCRB transcripts were sequenced, since all the RNA that had been isolated was reverse transcribed. Using immunoSEQ multiplex PCR, the repertoire was profiled, and TCRdb retains in-frame clones only, with some absent. This sample has under 250,000 clones, with 25% to 30% found just once. Sequencing was done on a sample of central memory CD4+ T cells from blood. The receptors come from a man aged 25 to 40 in good health.

The rearrangement uses TRBV30 and TRBJ2-5, with 9 nucleotides matching TRBD2. CDR1 is GTSNPN and CDR2 is SVGIG in the germline V gene (reference sequence). The CDR3 has 14 residues. Trimming at V came to 8 bases and at J to 1 base, leaving 8 bases not matched to a gene. The CDR3 DNA sequence: TGTGCCCGCGGGGGGGCTATCTCCCAAGAGACCCAGTACTTC. As protein: CARGGAISQETQYF.

Only a few counts were recorded for this clone. This sequence joins TRBV29-1 and TRBJ1-1, with 8 bases lining up with TRBD1. CDR1 is SQVTM, CDR2 ANQGSEA, per germline. The CDR3 has 13 residues. V lost 6 bases and J lost 4; bases outside the gene matches: 7. This CDR3 is CSVTDRAVTEAFF. The CDR3 DNA follows: TGCAGCGTCACGGACAGGGCGGTCACTGAAGCTTTCTTT.

The chain is built from TRBV29-1 and TRBJ2-5, with D unresolved. V gave up 5 bases and J gave up 2 bases, with 6 bases separating them. CDR3 size: 11 residues. Germline V gives CDR1 SQVTM, CDR2 ANQGSEA. The CDR3 protein is CSVNQQETQYF. CDR3 coding DNA: TGCAGCGTTAACCAGCAAGAGACCCAGTACTTC. Full variable domain (rest looked up from reference TRBV29-1 and TRBJ2-5): SAVISQKPSRDICQRGTSLTIQCQVDSQVTMMFWYRQQPGQSLTLIATANQGSEATYESGFVIDKFPISRPNLTFSTLTVSNMSPEDSSIYLCSVNQQETQYFGPGTRLLVL.

In this sample, this clone turned up many times. V gene TRBV28 combines with J gene TRBJ2-1; no reliable D call. CDR1 is MDHEN and CDR2 is SYDVKM in the germline V gene. With 7 bases removed from V and 10 bases from J, the gap between germline ends came to 8 bases. The CDR3 runs 10 residues. In DNA, the CDR3 is TGTGCCAGCAATAGAGGCGAGCAGTTCTTC. Protein: CASNRGEQFF.

V is TRBV7-2 and J is TRBJ2-5; 7 positions match TRBD1. Germline V gene sequence: CDR1 SGHTA, CDR2 FQGNSA. V lost 4 bases, J lost 5 bases, and 7 bases stayed unmatched. This CDR3 is 14 amino acids long. The CDR3 here is CASSYGTALETQYF. CDR3 in DNA: TGTGCCAGCAGCTACGGGACAGCCCTGGAGACCCAGTACTTC.

This clone has more than one count but fewer than ten. The rearrangement joins TRBV15 to TRBJ1-2, with 8 bases matching TRBD1. From germline, CDR1 is LNHNV and CDR2 YYDKDF (reference sequence). The V segment lost 5 bases and the J segment 6 bases; nucleotides outside the gene matches: 14. CDR3 length: 16 amino acids. CDR3 sequence (DNA): TGTGCCACCAGCTCCTTGTGGGACAGGTCTTTGGATGGCTACACCTTC. It encodes CATSSLWDRSLDGYTF.

V and J are TRBV6-6 and TRBJ1-1; no firm D call. The CDR3 has 10 residues. Trimming cost V 7 bases and J 6 bases, with 6 bases left between them. CDR1 is MNHNY and CDR2 is SVGAGI in the germline V gene (reference sequence). The CDR3 DNA is TGTGCCAGCATAGGGTCTGAAGCTTTCTTT. Translated: CASIGSEAFF.

This clone was observed a few times. The V and J genes are TRBV10-3 and TRBJ1-2; TRBD1 matches at 9 bases. The CDR3 extends over 15 amino acids. V dropped 3 bases and J dropped 8; count of bases not matched to a gene: 10. Germline V gene lookup returns CDR1 ENHRY and CDR2 SYGVKD. The CDR3 region is CAISDFRGQGLGYTF. In DNA form, the CDR3 reads TGTGCCATCAGTGATTTTCGAGGACAGGGGCTCGGCTACACCTTC.

The sample holds a few counts of this clone. The chain employs TRBV2 and TRBJ2-3; 7 bases map to TRBD2. The CDR3 is 14 amino acids. CDR1 is SNHLY and CDR2 is FYNNEI in the germline V gene. Trimming cost V 1 base and J 5 bases; bases outside gene matches: 3. CDR3 residues: CASSEEREGDTQYF. The DNA of the CDR3 is TGTGCCAGCAGTGAAGAAAGGGAGGGAGATACGCAGTATTTT.

There are a few counts of this clone. The DNA of the CDR3 is TGTGCCAGCAGTGGCGCCGGGACTAGCGGGGTTGAGCAGTACTTC. It translates to CASSGAGTSGVEQYF. This chain joins TRBV25-1 and TRBJ2-7; the match to TRBD2 covers 13 bases. Germline trimming cut 4 bases from V and 7 bases from J; bases unmatched to any gene: 7. The CDR3 is 15 residues long. Germline V gene sequence: CDR1 MGHDK, CDR2 SYGVNS.

The chain couples TRBV6-5 to TRBJ1-1, with TRBD1 matching over 7 bases. This CDR3 is built from 15 residues. The V segment lost 6 bases and the J segment 1 base; nucleotides outside the gene matches: 8. Per germline, CDR1 MNHEY and CDR2 SVGAGI. For the CDR3, the DNA is TGTGCCAGCAGAAGACAGGGCGGATCGAACACTGAAGCTTTCTTT. The encoded protein is CASRRQGGSNTEAFF.

The table lists this clone with a few counts. The chain carries TRBV2 and TRBJ2-3; perhaps TRBD2 as D (5 bases). V was shortened by 2 bases and J by 6 bases, with 9 bases between the two germline ends. The CDR3 loop spans 13 amino acids. Germline V lookup: CDR1 SNHLY, CDR2 FYNNEI. The CDR3 protein is CASSETGYDTQYF. DNA for the CDR3: TGTGCCAGCAGTGAAACGGGATACGATACGCAGTATTTT.

The chain combines TRBV10-3 with TRBJ1-1; TRBD1 agrees at 7 bases. In germline, CDR1 is ENHRY, CDR2 SYGVKD. The CDR3 spans 12 residues. Germline trimming cut 10 bases from V and 0 bases from J; bases unmatched to any gene: 2. The CDR3 here is CATGQVNTEAFF. The CDR3 DNA is TGTGCCACTGGACAGGTGAACACTGAAGCTTTCTTT.

The chain joins TRBV7-2 to TRBJ1-5; D unclear. The V gene's germline CDR1 is SGHTA and CDR2 FQGNSA. The V end lost 3 bases, the J end lost 4 bases, and 7 bases lay between the germline ends. This CDR3 contains 13 residues. CDR3 protein: CASSFWENQPQHF. For the CDR3, the DNA is TGTGCCAGCAGCTTTTGGGAAAATCAGCCCCAGCATTTT. The full variable domain, with the rest looked up from reference TRBV7-2 and TRBJ1-5, is GAGVSQSPSNKVTEKGKDVELRCDPISGHTALYWYRQSLGQGLEFLIYFQGNSAPDKSGLPSDRFSAERTGGSVSTLTIQRTQQEDSAVYLCASSFWENQPQHFGDGTRLSIL.

This clone was counted a few times. The chain couples TRBV2 to TRBJ1-1; D remains ambiguous. V lost 1 base, J lost 8 bases, and 11 bases lay in between. Per the germline V gene, CDR1 is SNHLY and CDR2 is FYNNEI. The CDR3 extends over 13 amino acids. The CDR3 protein is CASSEVSQTEAFF. The CDR3 DNA reads as TGTGCCAGCAGTGAAGTTAGTCAGACGGAAGCTTTCTTT.

The V call is TRBV10-2, the J call TRBJ2-7, with D perhaps TRBD1 (5 bases). V lost 7 bases, J lost 0 bases, and 13 bases lay in between. This CDR3 contains 14 residues. Per the germline V gene, CDR1 is WSHSY and CDR2 is SAAADI. In DNA form, the CDR3 reads TGCGCCAGCACCCAGACAGCAAGCTCCTACGAGCAGTACTTC. Encoded protein: CASTQTASSYEQYF.

CDR3 loop: CASSQVWVRGETQYF. The CDR3 DNA is TGTGCCAGCAGCCAAGTCTGGGTACGGGGAGAGACCCAGTACTTC. The chain is built from TRBV7-6 and TRBJ2-5, with TRBD2 as a possible D gene (5 bases). CDR1 and CDR2 (germline): SGHVS, FNYEAQ. The CDR3 totals 15 residues. The V gene lost 5 bases and the J gene lost 4 bases, with 17 bases spanning the gap. Variable domain in full (rest from reference TRBV7-6 and TRBJ2-5): GAGVSQSPRYKVTKRGQDVALRCDPISGHVSLYWYRQALGQGPEFLTYFNYEAQQDKSGLPNDRFSAERPEGSISTLTIQRTEQRDSAMYRCASSQVWVRGETQYFGPGTRLLVL.

The chain couples TRBV28 to TRBJ2-7; D is undetermined. The CDR3 length is 14 residues. V was shortened by 5 bases and J by 2 bases, with 13 bases between the two germline ends. Germline values: CDR1 MDHEN, CDR2 SYDVKM. The CDR3 loop is CASSGLLRTYEQYF. CDR3 bases: TGTGCCAGCAGTGGATTGTTACGAACCTACGAGCAGTACTTC.

This chain uses TRBV5-4 with TRBJ1-2; D unresolved. The CDR3 length is 13 residues. Germline CDR1 reads SGHNT; CDR2 reads YYREEE (reference sequence). The V and J ends lost 0 bases and 4 bases respectively, with 7 bases between them. In DNA form, the CDR3 reads TGTGCCAGCAGCTTGGGGCAAGTCTATGGCTACACCTTC. It encodes CASSLGQVYGYTF.

This clone was seen at least ten times. A read error may produce the germline difference seen at one junction end. The chain is built from TRBV14 and TRBJ2-5, with TRBD2 as a possible D gene (6 bases). Germline values: CDR1 SGHDN, CDR2 FVKESK. The CDR3 covers 13 residues. CDR3 DNA: TGTGCCAGCAGCCAAAACCCCGGGACTGGTGACCACTTC. The encoded protein is CASSQNPGTGDHF. Together with reference TRBV14 and TRBJ2-5, the CDR3 gives the full variable domain: EAGVTQFPSHSVIEKGQTVTLRCDPISGHDNLYWYRRVMGKEIKFLLHFVKESKQDESGMPNNRFLAERTGGTYSTLKVQPAELEDSGVYFCASSQNPGTGDHFGPGTRLLVL.

V is TRBV6-5 and J is TRBJ2-7, with D possibly being TRBD2 (6 bases). This CDR3 is built from 15 residues. Germline loops: CDR1 MNHEY, CDR2 SVGAGI. V was shortened by 5 bases and J by 2 bases, with 16 bases between the two germline ends. CDR3 sequence: CASSATGTLTYEQYF. Written as DNA, the CDR3 is TGTGCCAGCAGTGCCACGGGGACTTTAACCTACGAGCAGTACTTC.

The chain has TRBV18 and TRBJ2-1, with TRBD2 matching over 7 bases. With V trimmed by 0 bases and J by 9 bases, 8 bases remained unmatched. CDR3 length equals 15 residues. The germline V gene encodes CDR1 KGHSH and CDR2 LQKENI. The CDR3 is CASSPPSRTRGEQFF. CDR3 DNA: TGTGCCAGCTCACCACCGAGTCGGACTAGGGGTGAGCAGTTCTTC.

The CDR3 nucleotides read TGTGCCAGCAGTCCAGGACAGGGACTCACAGATACGCAGTATTTT. Protein: CASSPGQGLTDTQYF. The V and J genes are TRBV28 and TRBJ2-3, with 8 positions matching TRBD1. Germline V gene sequence: CDR1 MDHEN, CDR2 SYDVKM. The CDR3 covers 15 residues. V lost 5 bases, J lost 2 bases, and 6 bases stayed unmatched.

This sequence joins TRBV7-2 and TRBJ1-1; D perhaps matches TRBD1 (5 bases). Germline values: CDR1 SGHTA, CDR2 FQGNSA. The CDR3 totals 13 residues. The V gene lost 4 bases and the J gene lost 8 bases, with 14 bases spanning the gap. The CDR3 coding sequence is TGTGCCAGCAGCTCCTCGCGGGGGTTCGAAGCTTTCTTT. As protein: CASSSSRGFEAFF.

The chain joins TRBV5-4 to TRBJ2-5; 8 bases line up with TRBD1. The CDR3 runs 13 residues. V gave up 3 bases and J gave up 4 bases; unmatched junction bases: 2. Per the germline V gene, CDR1 is SGHNT and CDR2 is YYREEE (reference sequence). This CDR3 is CASSSTGAETQYF. CDR3 DNA: TGTGCCAGCAGCTCGACAGGGGCAGAGACCCAGTACTTC.